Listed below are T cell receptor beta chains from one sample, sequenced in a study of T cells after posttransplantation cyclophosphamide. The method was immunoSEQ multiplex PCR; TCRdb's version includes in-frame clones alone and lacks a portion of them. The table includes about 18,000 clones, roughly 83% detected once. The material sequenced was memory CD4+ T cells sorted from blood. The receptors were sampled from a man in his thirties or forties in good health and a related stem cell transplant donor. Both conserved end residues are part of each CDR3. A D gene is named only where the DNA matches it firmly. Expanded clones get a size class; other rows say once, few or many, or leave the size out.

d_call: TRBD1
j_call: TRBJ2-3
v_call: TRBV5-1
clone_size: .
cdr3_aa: CATRQGPSTDTQYF
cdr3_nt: TGCGCCACCCGACAGGGGCCTAGCACAGATACGCAGTATTTT

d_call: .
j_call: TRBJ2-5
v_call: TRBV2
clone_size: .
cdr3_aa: CASSELVVQETQYF
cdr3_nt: TGTGCCAGCAGTGAATTAGTTGTCCAAGAGACCCAGTACTTC

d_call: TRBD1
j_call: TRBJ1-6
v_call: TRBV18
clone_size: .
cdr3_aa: CASSDRENSPLHF
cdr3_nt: TGTGCCAGCTCCGACAGGGAAAATTCACCCCTCCACTTT

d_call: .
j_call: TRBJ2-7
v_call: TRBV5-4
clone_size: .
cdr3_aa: CASSHKGRGGRYEQYF
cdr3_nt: TGTGCCAGCAGCCACAAGGGCAGGGGCGGTAGGTACGAGCAGTACTTC

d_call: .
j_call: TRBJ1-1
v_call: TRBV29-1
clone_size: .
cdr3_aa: CSVEEIPWGGNTEAFF
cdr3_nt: TGCAGCGTTGAAGAAATTCCGTGGGGGGGGAACACTGAAGCTTTCTTT

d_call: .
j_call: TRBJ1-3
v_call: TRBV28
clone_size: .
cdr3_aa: CASSLIAGNRAGNTIYF
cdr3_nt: TGTGCCAGCAGTTTAATTGCTGGTAACAGGGCTGGAAACACCATATATTTT

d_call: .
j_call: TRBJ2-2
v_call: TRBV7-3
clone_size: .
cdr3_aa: CASSSWSGGELFF
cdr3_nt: TGTGCCAGCAGCTCCTGGAGCGGGGGGGAGCTGTTTTTT

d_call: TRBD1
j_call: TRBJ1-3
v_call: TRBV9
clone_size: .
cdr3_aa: CASAPRTGNSGNTIYF
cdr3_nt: TGTGCCAGCGCGCCTAGGACAGGGAACTCTGGAAACACCATATATTTT

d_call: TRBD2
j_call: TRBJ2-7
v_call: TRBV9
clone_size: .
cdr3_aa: CASSVGLAGEQYF
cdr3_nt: TGTGCCAGCAGCGTAGGACTAGCCGGCGAGCAGTACTTC

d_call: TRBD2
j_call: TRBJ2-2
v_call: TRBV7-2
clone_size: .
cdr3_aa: CASTPGLAGGTNTGELFF
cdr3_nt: TGTGCCAGCACCCCGGGACTAGCGGGGGGGACGAACACCGGGGAGCTGTTTTTT

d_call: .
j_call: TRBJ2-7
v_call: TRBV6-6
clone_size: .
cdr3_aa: CASSQGQYEQYF
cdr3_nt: TGTGCCAGCAGTCAGGGTCAGTACGAGCAGTACTTC

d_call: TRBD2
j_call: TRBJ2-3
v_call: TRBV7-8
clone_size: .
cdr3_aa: CASSPLGRASGTDTQYF
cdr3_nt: TGTGCCAGCAGCCCCCTCGGGAGGGCGAGTGGGACAGATACGCAGTATTTT

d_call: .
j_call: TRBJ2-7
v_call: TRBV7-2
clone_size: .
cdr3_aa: CASSSQGYEQYF
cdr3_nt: TGTGCCAGCAGCTCGCAGGGATACGAGCAGTACTTC

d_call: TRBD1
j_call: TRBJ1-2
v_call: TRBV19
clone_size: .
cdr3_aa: CASSILGGSYGYTF
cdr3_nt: TGTGCCAGTAGTATATTAGGGGGCAGCTATGGCTACACCTTC

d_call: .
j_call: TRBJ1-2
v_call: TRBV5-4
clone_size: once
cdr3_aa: CASSLVERGYTF
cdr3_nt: TGTGCCAGCAGCTTGGTGGAGAGAGGCTACACCTTC

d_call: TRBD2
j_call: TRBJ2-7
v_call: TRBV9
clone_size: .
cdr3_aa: CASSVTERGEQYF
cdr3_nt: TGTGCCAGCAGCGTTACCGAGCGGGGGGAGCAGTACTTC

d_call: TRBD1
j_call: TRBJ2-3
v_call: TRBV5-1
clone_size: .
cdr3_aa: CASSYSLTGGSTDTQYF
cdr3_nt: TGCGCCAGCAGCTACAGCCTGACAGGGGGCTCGACAGATACGCAGTATTTT

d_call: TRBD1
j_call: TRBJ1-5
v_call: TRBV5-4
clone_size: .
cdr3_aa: CASRTGGPYSNQPQHF
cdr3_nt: TGTGCCAGCAGGACAGGGGGACCTTATAGCAATCAGCCCCAGCATTTT

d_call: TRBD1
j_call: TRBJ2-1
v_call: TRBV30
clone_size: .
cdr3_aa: CAWSVRTGQFNEQFF
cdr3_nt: TGTGCCTGGAGCGTCCGGACAGGGCAGTTCAATGAGCAGTTCTTC

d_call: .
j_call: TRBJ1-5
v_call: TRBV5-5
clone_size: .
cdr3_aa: CASSLTDSNQPQHF
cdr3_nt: TGTGCCAGCAGCTTGACAGATAGCAATCAGCCCCAGCATTTT

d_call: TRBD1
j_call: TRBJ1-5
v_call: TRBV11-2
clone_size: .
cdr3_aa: CASSPDRASNQPQHF
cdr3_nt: TGTGCCAGCAGCCCGGACAGGGCCAGCAATCAGCCCCAGCATTTT

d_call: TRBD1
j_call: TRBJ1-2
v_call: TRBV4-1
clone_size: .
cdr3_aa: CASSQGGTGINYGYTF
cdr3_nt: TGCGCCAGCAGCCAAGGAGGGACAGGAATAAACTATGGCTACACCTTC

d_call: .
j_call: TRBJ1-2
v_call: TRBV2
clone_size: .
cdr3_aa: CASSESGGGYTF
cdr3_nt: TGTGCCAGCAGTGAATCTGGAGGAGGCTACACCTTC

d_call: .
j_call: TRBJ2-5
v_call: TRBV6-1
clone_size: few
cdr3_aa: CASSVSVQETQYF
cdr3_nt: TGTGCCAGCAGTGTCTCGGTCCAAGAGACCCAGTACTTC

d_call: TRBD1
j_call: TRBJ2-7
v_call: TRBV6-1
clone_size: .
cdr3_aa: CASKDRATYEQYF
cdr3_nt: TGTGCCAGCAAGGACAGGGCTACCTACGAGCAGTACTTC

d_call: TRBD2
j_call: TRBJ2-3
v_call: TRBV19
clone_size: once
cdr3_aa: CASSRGGSFTQYF
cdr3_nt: TGTGCCAGTAGTCGGGGGGGCTCCTTTACGCAGTATTTT

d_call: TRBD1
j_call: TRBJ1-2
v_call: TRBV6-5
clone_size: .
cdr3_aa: CASSPPGGYGYTF
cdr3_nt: TGTGCCAGCAGTCCCCCAGGGGGGTATGGCTACACCTTC